What follows is one T cell receptor (beta chain) and its context. Using its own MiXCR run on the 5' RACE reads, TCRdb lists one record per CDR3 protein. The profile shows approximately 27,000 distinct CDR3 sequences, 8.5% to 10% of them singletons. The record originates from a study of early T cells in non-severe SARS-CoV-2 infection. The origin of this receptor is an adult who was a healthcare worker with PCR-confirmed SARS-CoV-2 infection or an uninfected control (not recorded which). Source material: whole blood.

The CDR3: CASSRGSSYNSPLHF. CDR3 nucleotides: TGTGCCAGCAGCAGAGGGAGCTCCTATAATTCACCCCTCCACTTT. This rearrangement joins TRBV9 to TRBJ1-6, with D unresolved. This CDR3 is 15 amino acids long. V lost 4 bases to trimming and J lost 0 bases, with 8 bases between them. The germline V gene has CDR1 SGDLS and CDR2 YYNGEE. Supplemented by reference TRBV9 and TRBJ1-6, the full variable domain reads DSGVTQTPKHLITATGQRVTLRCSPRSGDLSVYWYQQSLDQGLQFLIQYYNGEERAKGNILERFSAQQFPDLHSELNLSSLELGDSALYFCASSRGSSYNSPLHFGNGTRLTVT.